A selection of T cell receptor beta chains follows, all from one sample in a study of blood T cell repertoires in COVID-19. TCRdb keeps only in-frame clones here, not all; method: immunoSEQ multiplex PCR. In the table there are 300,000 to 400,000 clones, 70% to 90% of which are singletons. The specimen was peripheral blood. All receptors derive from a woman between 45 and 60 years old with active or convalescent COVID-19. Each CDR3 is given without its conserved first and last residue. Each record gives: V gene, J gene, CDR3 protein.

TRBV19	TRBJ1-2	ASSTRTGRDYT
TRBV11-2	TRBJ2-1	ASSPLSGRAWNEQF
TRBV7-2	TRBJ2-7	ASSLRTGYDNEQY
TRBV9	TRBJ2-1	ASSVLMRTSGGTRSYNEQF
TRBV5-3	TRBJ2-1	ARSFPRDEQF
TRBV19	TRBJ2-6	ASSIAPGQGPFSGANVLT
TRBV5-1	TRBJ1-1	ASSSLTGGRNTEAF
TRBV7-2	TRBJ1-1	ASNPIQSTEAF
TRBV28	TRBJ2-3	ASSRPSRSVGARDTQY
TRBV4-3	TRBJ2-5	ASSSYAGESYEETQY
TRBV7-2	TRBJ2-7	ASSLGSGLATYEQY
TRBV7-9	TRBJ1-3	ASSPQAAGGNTIY
TRBV18	TRBJ1-1	ASSPTQANTEAF
TRBV7-6	TRBJ2-2	ASSLAFRARLF